This T cell receptor (beta chain) came from a study of blood T cell repertoires in COVID-19. Study details: From the United States, Italy and Spain came samples of acute and convalescent COVID-19.

Participants spanned ages about 18 to 100 years and resided in about two dozen US areas. Before being deemed recovered, Cohort 3 donors had two negative PCRs, clearance, or symptom resolution. Generated by immunoSEQ multiplex PCR, the TCRdb table keeps only in-frame clones and is missing some. The repertoire has around 250,000 clones, more than 65% of them found once; the top ten carry roughly 3.2%. CDR3 size: 12 residues. Trimming pared 4 bases from V and 8 bases from J, leaving 11 bases between. This clonotype was obtained from a man between 45 and 60 years old who had recovered from COVID-19. The genes are TRBV12-3 or TRBV12-4 and TRBJ1-2, with D perhaps matching TRBD1 (6 bases). Sequenced material: PBMCs or T cells enriched from blood (not recorded which). CDR3 bases: TGTGCCAGCAGTTCTCCCCAGGGGGGCTACACCTTC. Amino acids: CASSSPQGGYTF.